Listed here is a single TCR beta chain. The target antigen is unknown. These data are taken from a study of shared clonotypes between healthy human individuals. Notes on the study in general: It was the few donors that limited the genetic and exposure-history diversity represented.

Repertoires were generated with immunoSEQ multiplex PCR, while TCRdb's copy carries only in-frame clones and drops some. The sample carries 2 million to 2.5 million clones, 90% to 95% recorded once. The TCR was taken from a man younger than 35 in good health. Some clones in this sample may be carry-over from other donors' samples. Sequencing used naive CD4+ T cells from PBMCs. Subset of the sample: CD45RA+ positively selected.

The CDR3 region is CASSFRPGGDEQYF. CDR3 bases: TGTGCCAGCAGTTTTAGGCCGGGGGGCGACGAGCAGTACTTC. The chain uses TRBV27 and TRBJ2-7; a possible D gene is TRBD2 (7 bases). V was cut by 3 bases and J by 5 bases, with 14 bases left in between. Germline V gene lookup returns CDR1 MNHEY and CDR2 SMNVEV (reference sequence). CDR3 size: 14 residues.